Each of the 18 T cell receptor beta chains below was sequenced from the same sample in a study of cytomegalovirus exposure and HLA in healthy donors. The protocol was immunoSEQ multiplex PCR, while the TCRdb copy is restricted to in-frame clones and leaves out a portion. The sample includes tens of thousands of clones, more than 85% seen only once; the top ten take about 0.68%. The sample taken for sequencing was PBMCs. The receptors originated from a man between 18 and 29 years old in good health and CMV-seronegative.

This chain connects TRBV6-6 to TRBJ2-7, with unresolved D. This CDR3 contains 14 residues. Between the trimmed V and J ends, which lost 2 bases and 2 bases, there was a span of 10 bases. Germline lookup yields CDR1 MNHNY and CDR2 SVGAGI (reference sequence). DNA of the CDR3: TGTGCCAGCAGTTACGCAGGTCCCCCCTACGAGCAGTACTTC. Amino acids: CASSYAGPPYEQYF.

The rearrangement uses TRBV21-1 and TRBJ1-1; the table's TRBD1 call for D was not verified on the DNA. TRBV21-1 is a recognized pseudogene. The CDR3 is made up of 15 amino acids. CDR3: CASSKPRDRGSKAFF. The CDR3, as DNA: TGTGCCAGCAGCAAACCCCGGGACAGGGGCAGTAAAGCTTTCTTT.

The V gene is TRBV6-5, the J gene TRBJ1-4, with a possible D match to TRBD1 (5 bases). This CDR3 has 14 amino acids. Germline lookup yields CDR1 MNHEY and CDR2 SVGAGI. Trimming removed 6 bases at V and 4 bases at J, with 12 bases between. The CDR3 here is CASRTVGNNEKLFF. In DNA form, the CDR3 reads TGTGCCAGCAGGACAGTGGGTAATAATGAAAAACTGTTTTTT.

The rearrangement links TRBV29-1 to TRBJ1-3, with unresolved D. V dropped 4 bases and J dropped 0 bases, with 7 bases sitting between them. The CDR3 is made up of 13 amino acids. CDR1 and CDR2 from the germline V gene are SQVTM and ANQGSEA. Written as DNA, the CDR3 is TGCAGCGTTGGGCAGAACTCTGGAAACACCATATATTTT. Translation gives CSVGQNSGNTIYF.

The CDR3 here is CASSLAEDQPQHF. The CDR3 region has the DNA TGCGCCAGCAGCTTGGCCGAGGATCAGCCCCAGCATTTT. This chain links TRBV5-1 with TRBJ1-5; D gene unclear. The CDR3 sequence is 13 residues long. V was cut by 0 bases and J by 5 bases, with 6 bases left in between. Germline CDR1 and CDR2: SGHRS and YFSETQ.

This clone appeared a few times. The chain recombines TRBV18 with TRBJ2-7, with 8 bases identical to TRBD1. Germline lookup yields CDR1 KGHSH and CDR2 LQKENI. J was trimmed by 3 bases and V by 4 bases; bases with no gene match: 8. The CDR3 has 15 amino acids. CDR3 in amino acids: CASSLGQGDSYEQYF. The CDR3 coding sequence is TGTGCCAGCTCACTAGGACAGGGTGATAGCTACGAGCAGTACTTC.

This clone has just one count. V gene TRBV7-9 combines with J gene TRBJ1-2; D uncertain. The CDR3 is made up of 12 amino acids. V dropped 1 base and J dropped 4 bases, with 4 bases sitting between them. Per germline, CDR1 SEHNR and CDR2 FQNEAQ (reference sequence). The CDR3 spells CASSLGAYGYTF. CDR3 nucleotide sequence: TGTGCCAGCAGCTTAGGGGCCTATGGCTACACCTTC.

The rearrangement joins TRBV6-1 to TRBJ2-7; 8 positions agree with TRBD1. After removal of 7 bases from V and 4 bases from J, the junction contained 9 bases not matched to a gene. This CDR3 has 14 residues. Germline CDR1 MNHNS, CDR2 SASEGT. The CDR3 DNA is TGTGCCAGCACCCAGGACAGGGACTCGTACGAGCAGTACTTC. It codes for CASTQDRDSYEQYF.

V is TRBV9 and J is TRBJ2-3, with 8 bases that match TRBD1. The trim removed 4 bases at V and 2 bases at J, leaving 3 bases unmatched. Per the germline V gene, CDR1 is SGDLS and CDR2 is YYNGEE. This CDR3 spans 14 amino acids. CDR3 region: CASSSGGYTDTQYF. In DNA form, the CDR3 reads TGTGCCAGCAGCTCAGGGGGCTACACAGATACGCAGTATTTT.

The chain is built from TRBV7-2 and TRBJ2-2, with TRBD2 as a possible D gene (5 bases). Trimming removed 5 bases at V and 4 bases at J, with 14 bases between. CDR3 length: 15 residues. Per germline, CDR1 SGHTA and CDR2 FQGNSA. DNA of the CDR3: TGTGCCAGCAGCCAATCCCCCCGGGGCACCGGGGAGCTGTTTTTT. Its translation: CASSQSPRGTGELFF.

V gene TRBV11-2 combines with J gene TRBJ2-7, with TRBD2 matching over 14 bases. This CDR3 spans 14 amino acids. The V gene's germline CDR1 is SGHAT and CDR2 FQNNGV. J gave up 4 bases and V 6 bases, and 2 bases lay outside the gene matches. The CDR3: CASRRLAGGYEQYF. CDR3 nucleotide sequence: TGTGCCAGCAGACGACTAGCGGGAGGGTACGAGCAGTACTTC.

The chain links TRBV27 to TRBJ1-1; TRBD1 aligns across 8 bases. The germline CDR1 and CDR2 sequences are MNHEY and SMNVEV (reference sequence). CDR3 length: 15 residues. Unmatched junction bases numbered 7, after V lost 6 bases and J lost 1 base. Here the CDR3 DNA reads TGTGCCAGCAGACTAAGCCAGGGGGCGAACACTGAAGCTTTCTTT. It is translated as CASRLSQGANTEAFF.

The chain carries TRBV23-1 and TRBJ2-5, with a tentative D call TRBD1 (6 bases). TRBV23-1 belongs to the ORF category, with a function that is uncertain. V was shortened by 1 base and J by 10 bases, with 19 bases between the two germline ends. This CDR3 comprises 15 residues. CDR3 DNA: TGCGCCAGCAGTCAATGTGGACAGATGCAGGGTGTCCAGTACTTC. Translating it yields CASSQCGQMQGVQYF.

The V call is TRBV18, the J call TRBJ1-5, with unresolved D. Germline V CDR1 and CDR2: KGHSH, LQKENI. This CDR3 region has 15 residues. V lost 5 bases, J lost 0 bases, and 11 bases lay in between. As DNA, the CDR3 is TGTGCCAGCTCATCAACAGAGTATAGCAATCAGCCCCAGCATTTT. It encodes CASSSTEYSNQPQHF.

In DNA form, the CDR3 reads TGTGCCAGCAGTTTGCTAGCGGGCAATACCGGGGAGCTGTTTTTT. Amino acid sequence: CASSLLAGNTGELFF. The rearrangement uses TRBV27 and TRBJ2-2, with 8 bases that match TRBD2. V shed 3 bases and J 5 bases; nucleotides not matched to a gene: 5. The germline V gene encodes CDR1 MNHEY and CDR2 SMNVEV (reference sequence). The CDR3 has 15 amino acids.

This rearrangement joins TRBV4-1 to TRBJ1-1, with TRBD1 identical over 7 bases. Per germline, CDR1 MGHRA and CDR2 YSYEKL. V lost 2 bases and J lost 11; bases outside the gene matches: 14. The CDR3 runs 15 residues. CDR3 amino acids: CASSQQQGIRLDAFF. The CDR3 DNA reads TGCGCCAGCAGCCAACAACAGGGGATCAGGCTTGACGCTTTCTTT.

The V call is TRBV18, the J call TRBJ1-1; 8 nucleotides align to TRBD1. With 3 bases clipped from V and 6 bases from J, the junction kept 9 bases outside the gene matches. The CDR3 has 15 residues. Germline CDR1 KGHSH, CDR2 LQKENI. The CDR3 region is CASSPPDRGGAEAFF. The CDR3 coding sequence is TGTGCCAGCTCACCCCCAGACAGGGGCGGCGCTGAAGCTTTCTTT.

The chain recombines TRBV2 with TRBJ2-4; 7 bases agree with TRBD1. Germline values: CDR1 SNHLY, CDR2 FYNNEI. V lost 6 bases, J lost 15 bases, and 8 bases stayed unmatched. There are 11 residues in the CDR3. Written as DNA, the CDR3 is TGTGCCAGCAGACCTACGACAGGGCTGTACTTC. Its translation is CASRPTTGLYF.